This T cell receptor beta chain comes out of a study of T cells after yellow fever vaccination. Across the whole study: Preparation used SMART-Seq v4 Ultra Low Input for the low-cell-number fractions.

In making TCR cDNA, 5'RACE template switching added a universal primer site and UMIs to it. TCRdb redid the calling of the 5' RACE reads with MiXCR, one entry per CDR3 protein. The sample records tens of thousands of distinct CDR3 sequences, roughly 7.7% being singletons. Points from the study as a whole: Post-booster reappearance was seen for most primary-vaccination clones (just under 97% CD4, around 88% CD8).

V was cut by 1 base and J by 6 bases, with 13 bases left in between. Germline V lookup: CDR1 MGHRA, CDR2 YSYEKL. This CDR3 region has 14 residues. This clonotype was counted at least ten times. Its antigen is unidentified. This TCR was recovered from a man aged 30 to 39 who received the YFV17D yellow fever vaccine. V usage is TRBV4-1 and J usage is TRBJ2-7, with D possibly being TRBD1 (6 bases). The material sequenced was CD8+ T cells sorted from PBMCs, taken on the day of the yellow fever booster vaccination. CDR3 residues: CASSQGQGKIEQYF. CDR3 bases: TGCGCCAGCAGCCAAGGGCAGGGGAAGATCGAGCAGTACTTC.